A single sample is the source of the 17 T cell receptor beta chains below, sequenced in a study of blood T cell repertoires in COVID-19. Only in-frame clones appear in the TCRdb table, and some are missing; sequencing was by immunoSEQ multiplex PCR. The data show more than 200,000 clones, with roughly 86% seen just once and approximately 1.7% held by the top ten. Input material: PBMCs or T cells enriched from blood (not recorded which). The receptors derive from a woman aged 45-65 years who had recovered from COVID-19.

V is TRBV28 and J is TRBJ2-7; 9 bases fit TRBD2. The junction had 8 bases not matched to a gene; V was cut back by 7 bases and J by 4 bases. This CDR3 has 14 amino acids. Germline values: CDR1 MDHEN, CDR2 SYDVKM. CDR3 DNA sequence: TGTGCCAGCAACCCTTCGACTAGCGGATACGAGCAGTACTTC. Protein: CASNPSTSGYEQYF.

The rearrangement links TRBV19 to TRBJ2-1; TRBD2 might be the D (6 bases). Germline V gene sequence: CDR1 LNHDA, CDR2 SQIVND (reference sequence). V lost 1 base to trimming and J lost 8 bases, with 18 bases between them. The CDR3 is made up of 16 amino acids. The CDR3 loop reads CASSIGQGGGSHEQFF. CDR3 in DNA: TGTGCCAGTAGTATAGGGCAGGGTGGAGGGAGCCATGAGCAGTTCTTC.

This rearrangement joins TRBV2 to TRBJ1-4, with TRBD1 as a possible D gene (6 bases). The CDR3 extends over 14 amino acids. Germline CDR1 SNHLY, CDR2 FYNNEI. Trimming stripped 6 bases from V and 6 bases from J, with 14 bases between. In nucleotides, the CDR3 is TGTGCCAGCAGGATCAGGGGTCTTGATGAAAAACTGTTTTTT. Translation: CASRIRGLDEKLFF.

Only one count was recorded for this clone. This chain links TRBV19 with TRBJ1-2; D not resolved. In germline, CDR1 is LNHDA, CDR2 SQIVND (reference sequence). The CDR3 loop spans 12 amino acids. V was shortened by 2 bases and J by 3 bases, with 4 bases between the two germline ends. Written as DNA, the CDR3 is TGTGCCAGTAGTATATTCGACTATGGCTACACCTTC. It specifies CASSIFDYGYTF.

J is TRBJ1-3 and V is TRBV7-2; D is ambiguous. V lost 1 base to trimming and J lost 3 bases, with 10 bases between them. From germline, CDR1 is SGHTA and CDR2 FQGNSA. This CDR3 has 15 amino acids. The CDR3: CASSLGSGFGNTIYF. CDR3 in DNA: TGTGCCAGCAGCTTAGGGTCAGGTTTTGGAAACACCATATATTTT.

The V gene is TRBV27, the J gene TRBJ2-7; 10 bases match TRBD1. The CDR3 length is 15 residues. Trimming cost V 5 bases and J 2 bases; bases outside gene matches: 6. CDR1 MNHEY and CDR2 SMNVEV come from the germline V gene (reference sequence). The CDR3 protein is CASSGRDRGPYEQYF. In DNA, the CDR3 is TGTGCCAGCAGTGGCAGGGACAGGGGACCCTACGAGCAGTACTTC.

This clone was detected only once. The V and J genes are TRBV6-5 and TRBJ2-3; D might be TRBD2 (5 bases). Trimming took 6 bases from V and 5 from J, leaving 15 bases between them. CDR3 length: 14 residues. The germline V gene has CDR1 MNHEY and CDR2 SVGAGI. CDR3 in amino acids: CASSPRFGGDTQYF. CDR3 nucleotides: TGTGCCAGCAGCCCGAGATTTGGAGGAGATACGCAGTATTTT.

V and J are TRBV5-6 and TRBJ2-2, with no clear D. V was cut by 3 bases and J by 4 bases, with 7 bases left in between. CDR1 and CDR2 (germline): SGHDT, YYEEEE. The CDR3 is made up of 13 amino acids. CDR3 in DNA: TGTGCCAGCAGCTCCCTACCCACCGGGGAGCTGTTTTTT. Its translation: CASSSLPTGELFF.

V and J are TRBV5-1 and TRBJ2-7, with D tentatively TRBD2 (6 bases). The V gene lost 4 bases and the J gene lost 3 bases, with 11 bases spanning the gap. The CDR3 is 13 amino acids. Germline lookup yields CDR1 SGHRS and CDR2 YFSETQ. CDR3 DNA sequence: TGCGCCAGCAGCGCATCTAGCGACTACGAGCAGTACTTC. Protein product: CASSASSDYEQYF.

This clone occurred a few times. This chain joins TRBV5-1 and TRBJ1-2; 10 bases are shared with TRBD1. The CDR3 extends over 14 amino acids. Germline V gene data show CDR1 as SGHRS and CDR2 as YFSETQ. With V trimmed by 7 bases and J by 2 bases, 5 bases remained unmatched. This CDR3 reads CASGRTGGNYGYTF. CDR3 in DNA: TGCGCCAGCGGACGGACAGGGGGAAACTATGGCTACACCTTC.

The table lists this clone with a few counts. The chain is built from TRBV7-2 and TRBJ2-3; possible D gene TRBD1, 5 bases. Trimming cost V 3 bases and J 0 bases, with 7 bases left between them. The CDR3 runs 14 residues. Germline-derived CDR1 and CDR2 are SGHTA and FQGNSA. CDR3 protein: CASSLGPSTDTQYF. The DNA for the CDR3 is TGTGCCAGCAGCTTGGGGCCTAGCACAGATACGCAGTATTTT.

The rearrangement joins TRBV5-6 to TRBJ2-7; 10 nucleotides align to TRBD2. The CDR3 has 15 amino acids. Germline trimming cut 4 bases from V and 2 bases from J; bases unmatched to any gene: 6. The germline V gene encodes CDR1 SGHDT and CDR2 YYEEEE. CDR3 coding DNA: TGTGCCAGCAGCCCAAGCGGGAGGGCCCCCTACGAGCAGTACTTC. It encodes CASSPSGRAPYEQYF.

CDR3 amino acids: CASSLGQGATYEQYF. DNA of the CDR3: TGTGCCAGCAGCTTAGGCCAGGGGGCGACCTACGAGCAGTACTTC. The chain is built from TRBV7-2 and TRBJ2-7, with 8 bases lining up with TRBD1. This CDR3 has 15 residues. J lost 2 bases, V lost 1 base, and 4 bases had no gene match. Germline values: CDR1 SGHTA, CDR2 FQGNSA.

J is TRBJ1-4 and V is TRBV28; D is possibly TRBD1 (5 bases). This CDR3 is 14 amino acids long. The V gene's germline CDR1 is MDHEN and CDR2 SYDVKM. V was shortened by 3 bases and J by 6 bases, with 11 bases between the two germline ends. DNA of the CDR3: TGTGCCAGCAGTTTGCAGGGTGCCTATGAAAAACTGTTTTTT. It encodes CASSLQGAYEKLFF. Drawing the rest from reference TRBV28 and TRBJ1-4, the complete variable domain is DVKVTQSSRYLVKRTGEKVFLECVQDMDHENMFWYRQDPGLGLRLIYFSYDVKMKEKGDIPEGYSVSREKKERFSLILESASTNQTSMYLCASSLQGAYEKLFFGSGTQLSVL.

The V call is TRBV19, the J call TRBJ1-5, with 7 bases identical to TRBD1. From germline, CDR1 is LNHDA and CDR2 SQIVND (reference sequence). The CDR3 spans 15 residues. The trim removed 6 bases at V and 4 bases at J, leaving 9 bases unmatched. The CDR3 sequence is CASSGDSQRNQPQHF. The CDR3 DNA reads TGTGCCAGTAGCGGGGACAGCCAAAGGAATCAGCCCCAGCATTTT.

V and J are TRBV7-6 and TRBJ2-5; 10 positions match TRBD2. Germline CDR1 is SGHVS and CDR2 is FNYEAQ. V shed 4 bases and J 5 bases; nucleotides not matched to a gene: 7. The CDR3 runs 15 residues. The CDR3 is CASSSIAGGPETQYF. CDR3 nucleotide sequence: TGTGCCAGCAGCTCCATAGCGGGAGGACCCGAGACCCAGTACTTC.

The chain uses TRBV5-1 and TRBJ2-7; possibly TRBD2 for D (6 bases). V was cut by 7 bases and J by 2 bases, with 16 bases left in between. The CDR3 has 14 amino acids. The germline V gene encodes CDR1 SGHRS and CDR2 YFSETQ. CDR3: CASGRGGGTYEQYF. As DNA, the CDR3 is TGCGCCAGCGGTCGTGGTGGAGGGACCTACGAGCAGTACTTC.